The 20 T cell receptor beta chains given below trace back to one sample, sequenced in a study of technical replicates of blood from four donors. Here immunoSEQ multiplex PCR was the method, and the copy in TCRdb shows in-frame clones only, minus some. The data hold more than 90,000 clones, with about 95% observed a single time. The sample was T cells isolated from PBMCs. The receptors here all came from a human donor in good health.

The chain combines TRBV9 with TRBJ2-5, with D maybe TRBD1 (5 bases). CDR1 and CDR2 (germline): SGDLS, YYNGEE. V lost 0 bases to trimming and J lost 0 bases, with 12 bases between them. There are 16 residues in the CDR3. The CDR3 coding sequence is TGTGCCAGCAGCGTAGCTGGGCAGGGTCACCAAGAGACCCAGTACTTC. As protein: CASSVAGQGHQETQYF.

In DNA, the CDR3 is TGTGCCAGCAGTGAACGCCGGCGGGAGGGCTACGAGCAGTACTTC. Translating it yields CASSERRREGYEQYF. The chain has TRBV2 and TRBJ2-7, with 9 positions matching TRBD2. Germline V gene sequence: CDR1 SNHLY, CDR2 FYNNEI. The CDR3 has 15 residues. The trim removed 2 bases at V and 3 bases at J, leaving 5 bases unmatched.

This sequence joins TRBV7-9 and TRBJ2-2, with 7 positions matching TRBD1. The CDR3 is 14 residues long. From germline, CDR1 is SEHNR and CDR2 FQNEAQ (reference sequence). V lost 8 bases to trimming and J lost 3 bases; unmatched junction nucleotides: 6. The CDR3 reads CASPGTEDTGELFF. CDR3 sequence (DNA): TGTGCCAGCCCCGGGACAGAAGACACCGGGGAGCTGTTTTTT.

The gene calls are TRBV6-5 and TRBJ2-7, with TRBD2 matching 14 bases. The germline gives CDR1 MNHEY, CDR2 SVGAGI. The V and J ends lost 2 bases and 2 bases, in that order; junction bases with no gene match: 2. The CDR3 has 16 amino acids. CDR3 coding DNA: TGTGCCAGCAGTTACGAGGGACTAGCGGGAGCCTACGAGCAGTACTTC. Translation gives CASSYEGLAGAYEQYF.

The V and J genes are TRBV7-3 and TRBJ2-3, with D unresolved. Trimming left V 2 bases short and J 9 bases short, with 12 bases between. This CDR3 has 13 amino acids. Germline values: CDR1 SGHTA, CDR2 FQGTGA. The CDR3: CASSLEYAHTQYF. CDR3 DNA sequence: TGTGCCAGCAGCTTAGAATATGCACACACGCAGTATTTT.

The count of this clone is one. The rearrangement uses TRBV7-2 and TRBJ1-2, with TRBD1 matching 8 bases. This CDR3 is 15 amino acids long. Unmatched junction bases numbered 7, after V lost 5 bases and J lost 2 bases. Germline lookup yields CDR1 SGHTA and CDR2 FQGNSA. CDR3 coding DNA: TGTGCCAGCAGCCTAGGACAGGGTCCAAACTATGGCTACACCTTC. Translation: CASSLGQGPNYGYTF.

The rearrangement links TRBV30 to TRBJ2-1, with a weak D call TRBD2 (6 bases). Germline-derived CDR1 and CDR2 are GTSNPN and SVGIG (reference sequence). V gave up 2 bases and J gave up 4 bases, with 15 bases separating them. The CDR3 has 15 amino acids. The CDR3, as DNA: TGTGCCTGGAGTTATGGGGGGATGGGATACAATGAGCAGTTCTTC. As protein: CAWSYGGMGYNEQFF.

The chain joins TRBV5-8 to TRBJ2-1; the D is unclear. Germline lookup yields CDR1 SGHTS and CDR2 YDEGEE. V lost 4 bases and J lost 2, with 13 bases in between. CDR3 length: 15 amino acids. CDR3 sequence reads: CASSLGGFTYNEQFF. The CDR3 coding sequence is TGTGCCAGCAGCCTCGGTGGTTTCACCTACAATGAGCAGTTCTTC.

This clone was counted once. CDR3 bases: TGCAGCGTTGAAGGGAGGGTAAACTATGGCTACACCTTC. Its translation: CSVEGRVNYGYTF. This sequence joins TRBV29-1 and TRBJ1-2; no clear D. The V end lost 1 base, the J end lost 2 bases, and 8 bases lay between the germline ends. CDR3 size: 13 residues. Germline V gene sequence: CDR1 SQVTM, CDR2 ANQGSEA.

The rearrangement joins TRBV11-3 to TRBJ1-2; no firm D call. The CDR3 has 17 amino acids. V lost 4 bases and J lost 7, with 25 bases in between. The V gene's germline CDR1 is SGHNT and CDR2 YENEEA. CDR3 coding DNA: TGTGCCAGCAGCTCCTTTGGGGTCGGGAGTTTTTATCGTGGCTACACCTTC. Amino acids: CASSSFGVGSFYRGYTF.

The chain uses TRBV5-4 and TRBJ2-7, with TRBD2 matching 8 bases. With V trimmed by 2 bases and J by 6 bases, 1 base remained unmatched. The CDR3 is made up of 12 amino acids. In germline, CDR1 is SGHNT, CDR2 YYREEE (reference sequence). The CDR3 sequence is CASSLAGAEQYF. CDR3 bases: TGTGCCAGCAGCTTAGCGGGAGCCGAGCAGTACTTC.

The gene calls are TRBV7-3 and TRBJ2-3; perhaps TRBD1 as D (5 bases). Germline V CDR1 and CDR2: SGHTA, FQGTGA. This CDR3 is built from 13 residues. Trimming left V 2 bases short and J 9 bases short, with 12 bases between. Here the CDR3 DNA reads TGTGCCAGCAGCTTACCCCCAGGGATAACGCAGTATTTT. Translating it yields CASSLPPGITQYF.

This clone was observed once. The chain uses TRBV6-5 and TRBJ1-4, with D perhaps matching TRBD1 (6 bases). V was pared by 4 bases and J by 5 bases, with 17 bases between. The CDR3 has 16 residues. CDR1 MNHEY and CDR2 SVGAGI come from the germline V gene. The CDR3 loop is CASSSSLQGRNEKLFF. In DNA form, the CDR3 reads TGTGCCAGCAGTTCGAGCCTACAGGGTAGGAATGAAAAACTGTTTTTT.

This sequence joins TRBV4-1 and TRBJ2-5, with TRBD2 matching 8 bases. V gave up 4 bases and J gave up 5 bases; unmatched junction bases: 9. Germline CDR1 and CDR2: MGHRA and YSYEKL. The CDR3 has 15 amino acids. The CDR3 nucleotides read TGCGCCAGCAGCCCCACAGCGGGAGCTGGGGAGACCCAGTACTTC. The encoded protein is CASSPTAGAGETQYF.

This sequence joins TRBV7-9 and TRBJ2-7; D is perhaps TRBD1 (5 bases). The CDR3 covers 15 residues. The germline V and J ends were trimmed by 5 bases and 4 bases, with 18 bases remaining between them. The germline V gene encodes CDR1 SEHNR and CDR2 FQNEAQ (reference sequence). The CDR3 coding sequence is TGTGCCAGCAGCGGTGAGGCAGGCAGGGCTTACGAGCAGTACTTC. Amino acid sequence: CASSGEAGRAYEQYF.

The chain combines TRBV19 with TRBJ2-1; D perhaps matches TRBD1 (5 bases). V shed 6 bases and J shed 4 bases, with 7 bases lying between them. The CDR3 runs to 12 residues. Per germline, CDR1 LNHDA and CDR2 SQIVND (reference sequence). CDR3 nucleotides: TGTGCCAGTAGAGACAGATACAATGAGCAGTTCTTC. It encodes CASRDRYNEQFF.

This clone was detected only once. V usage is TRBV30 and J usage is TRBJ2-5; D not certain. The CDR3 is 12 residues long. V lost 1 base to trimming and J lost 4 bases, with 7 bases between them. Germline values: CDR1 GTSNPN, CDR2 SVGIG (reference sequence). CDR3 DNA: TGTGCCTGGAGTGGGCTAGTAGAGACCCAGTACTTC. It is translated as CAWSGLVETQYF.

The chain is built from TRBV4-2 and TRBJ2-1; 7 positions match TRBD2. Germline loops: CDR1 LGHNA, CDR2 YNFKEQ. The length of the CDR3 is 17 residues. Trimming removed 0 bases from V and 0 bases from J; junction bases left unmatched: 5. CDR3 bases: TGTGCCAGCAGCCAAGATCTGGGCGGGAGCTCCTACAATGAGCAGTTCTTC. Protein product: CASSQDLGGSSYNEQFF.

The V and J genes are TRBV6-5 and TRBJ2-1, with 9 nucleotides matching TRBD2. CDR3 size: 16 residues. The junction had 10 bases not matched to a gene; V was cut back by 0 bases and J by 10 bases. Per the germline V gene, CDR1 is MNHEY and CDR2 is SVGAGI. The CDR3 here is CASSYSASGILEEQFF. The CDR3 nucleotides are TGTGCCAGCAGTTACTCGGCTAGCGGGATCCTAGAGGAGCAGTTCTTC.

This rearrangement joins TRBV6-4 to TRBJ2-1; D is perhaps TRBD1 (5 bases). CDR1 is MRHNA and CDR2 is SNTAGT in the germline V gene. Between the trimmed V and J ends, which lost 3 bases and 8 bases, there was a span of 11 bases. There are 13 residues in the CDR3. The CDR3 is CASSDRSRDEQFF. DNA for the CDR3: TGTGCCAGCAGTGATCGCAGCAGGGATGAGCAGTTCTTC.